The T cell receptor (beta chain) under discussion was sequenced for a study of blood T cells in healthy people across ages. Findings of the study overall: Unknown CMV status may confound age-related changes in expanded clones. There was a strong correlation between TCR beta diversity and naive T cell percentage.

CDR3 size: 17 residues. The germline gives CDR1 MNHEY, CDR2 SVGEGT. Regarding this clonotype: Its antigen remains unidentified.

Primed by a sample-barcoded 5' primer and a J-beta primer mix, a second PCR proceeded for roughly 6 to 12 cycles. TCRdb re-derived calls from the 5' RACE reads in MiXCR, one entry per CDR3 protein. The data contain about 800,000 distinct CDR3 sequences, roughly 25% of them singletons. These data were also filed under a second study, of T cells of mothers and their children.

The TCR sequence derives from a boy younger than 18 in good health. The chain uses TRBV6-2 or TRBV6-3 and TRBJ2-1; 13 bases map to TRBD2. The DNA end is a closer match to TRBJ2-7, so the J assignment may be wrong. The sample was blood. In DNA, the CDR3 is TGTGCCAGCAGGACACTCCGGACTAGCGGGAGTTTTTACGAGCAGTACTTC. Translating it yields CASRTLRTSGSFYEQYF.